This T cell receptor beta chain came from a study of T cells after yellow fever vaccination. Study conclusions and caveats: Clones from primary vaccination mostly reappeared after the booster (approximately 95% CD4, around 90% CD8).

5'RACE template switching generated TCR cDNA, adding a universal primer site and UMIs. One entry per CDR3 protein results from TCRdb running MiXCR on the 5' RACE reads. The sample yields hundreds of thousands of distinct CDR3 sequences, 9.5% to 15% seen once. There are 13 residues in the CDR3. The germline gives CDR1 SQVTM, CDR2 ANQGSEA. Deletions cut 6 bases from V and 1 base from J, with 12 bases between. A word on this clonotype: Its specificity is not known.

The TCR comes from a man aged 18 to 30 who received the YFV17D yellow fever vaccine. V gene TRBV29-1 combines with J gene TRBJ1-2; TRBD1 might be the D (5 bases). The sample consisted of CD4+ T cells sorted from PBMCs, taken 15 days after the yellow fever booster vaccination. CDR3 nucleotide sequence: TGCAGCGTGGGGACCACGGTTAACTATGGCTACACCTTC. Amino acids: CSVGTTVNYGYTF. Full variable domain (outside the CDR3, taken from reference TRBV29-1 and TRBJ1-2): SAVISQKPSRDICQRGTSLTIQCQVDSQVTMMFWYRQQPGQSLTLIATANQGSEATYESGFVIDKFPISRPNLTFSTLTVSNMSPEDSSIYLCSVGTTVNYGYTFGSGTRLTVV.